These T cell receptor beta chains were read from a single sample in a study of PD-1 blockade in mismatch repair-deficient tumors. Libraries were prepared by immunoSEQ multiplex PCR; TCRdb keeps only in-frame clonotypes and omits some of them. The table shows over 100,000 clones, with 60% to 85% occurring only once. Sequencing was performed on peripheral blood, taken 60 to 65 weeks after starting pembrolizumab. These receptor sequences come from an adult with mismatch repair-deficient cancer. Both conserved end residues are part of each CDR3. A D gene is named only where the DNA matches it firmly. Only part of the rows carry a size: once, few, many, or a class if the clone is expanded.

d_call,j_call,clone_size,v_call,cdr3_aa,cdr3_nt
.,TRBJ1-1,.,TRBV4-3,CASSPSSGDGGNTEAFF,TGCGCCAGCAGCCCTTCCTCAGGGGATGGAGGAAACACTGAAGCTTTCTTT
.,TRBJ1-2,.,TRBV10-1,CASLTPSPYGYTF,TGCGCCAGTCTAACACCTTCGCCGTATGGCTACACCTTC
.,TRBJ1-1,few,TRBV18,CASSPKNGGTEAFF,TGTGCCAGCTCACCAAAGAACGGGGGCACTGAAGCTTTCTTT
TRBD1,TRBJ1-2,once,TRBV19,CASSISGTETYGYTF,TGTGCCAGTAGTATCTCCGGGACAGAAACCTATGGCTACACCTTC
TRBD2,TRBJ2-1,few,TRBV19,CASRINHGLAASYNEQFF,TGTGCCAGTAGAATCAATCATGGACTAGCCGCCTCCTACAATGAGCAGTTCTTC
.,TRBJ2-1,few,TRBV2,CASSDSQGTEQFF,TGTGCCAGCAGTGATTCTCAGGGGACTGAGCAGTTCTTC
.,TRBJ1-3,.,TRBV30,CAWRTEFLSGNTIYF,TGTGCCTGGAGGACAGAGTTTCTATCTGGAAACACCATATATTTT
.,TRBJ1-1,.,TRBV11-2,CASSLVSYLLAGDTEAFF,TGTGCCAGCAGCTTAGTTTCTTATCTATTGGCAGGGGACACTGAAGCTTTCTTT
TRBD1,TRBJ2-7,few,TRBV5-4,CASSPPGQTYEQYF,TGTGCCAGCAGCCCGCCGGGACAGACCTACGAGCAGTACTTC
.,TRBJ2-1,.,TRBV5-6,CASSLGPWRSPDEQFF,TGTGCCAGCAGCTTAGGTCCTTGGCGGAGTCCGGATGAGCAGTTCTTC
.,TRBJ2-2,.,TRBV5-1,CASSLTGQLRTNTGELFF,TGCGCCAGCAGCCTCACTGGACAGCTGAGAACGAACACCGGGGAGCTGTTTTTT
.,TRBJ2-2,.,TRBV5-1,CASSPDGGYNTGELFF,TGCGCCAGCAGCCCCGACGGCGGATATAACACCGGGGAGCTGTTTTTT
TRBD2,TRBJ2-3,.,TRBV7-3,CASSTLAGSDTQYF,TGTGCCAGCAGCACCTTAGCGGGATCAGATACGCAGTATTTT
TRBD2,TRBJ2-7,.,TRBV5-5,CASSETSGRPYEQYF,TGTGCCAGCAGCGAAACTAGCGGGAGACCCTACGAGCAGTACTTC
TRBD2,TRBJ2-7,.,TRBV11-1,CASSLASGSVYEQYF,TGTGCCAGCAGCTTGGCTAGCGGGAGTGTCTACGAGCAGTACTTC
TRBD2,TRBJ2-1,.,TRBV19,CASNSGGAYNEQFF,TGTGCCAGTAACTCGGGAGGCGCCTACAATGAGCAGTTCTTC